The sequence of this TCR beta chain was determined in a study of T-cell reconstitution after alpha-beta-depleted transplantation in children. Using unique molecular identifiers, the investigators prepared the TCRbeta library. TCRdb reprocessed the PCR reads with MiXCR, giving one entry per CDR3 protein. The sample comprises about 640,000 distinct CDR3 sequences, roughly 15% of which are singletons, and 0.85% to 1.3% rests with the top ten. V lost 5 bases, J lost 5 bases, and 4 bases stayed unmatched. This CDR3 is 13 amino acids long. This clonotype was seen many times. Specimen: PBMCs from the stem cell graft donor, collected from the stem cell graft. This receptor was obtained from a human donor who donated a stem cell graft to a child with acute myeloid leukemia. This rearrangement joins TRBV12-3 or TRBV12-4 to TRBJ2-7; 9 positions agree with TRBD1. The CDR3 spells CASSQQGADEQYV. CDR3 nucleotides: TGTGCCAGCAGTCAACAGGGGGCGGACGAGCAGTACGTC.